Listed here is a single T cell receptor (beta chain). This entry comes from a study of memory CD4+ T cells and cytomegalovirus serostatus. Original handling: Out-of-frame sequences were removed, leaving roughly 2.1 million distinct TCRbeta sequences. The protocol was immunoSEQ multiplex PCR, while the TCRdb copy is restricted to in-frame clones and leaves out a portion. V and J calls plus clone size are reproduced from that table; the DNA served to infer D and trimming. The sample consists of over 60,000 clones, about 74% of them appearing once. Germline CDR1 MNHEY, CDR2 SVGAGI. The CDR3 totals 11 residues. Trimming removed 2 bases at V and 4 bases at J, with 2 bases between. Single viable CD3+CD4+CD8-CD45RO+ cells were sorted as the memory CD4+ T cells.

The V gene is TRBV6-5, the J gene TRBJ1-2; D uncertain. The receptor comes from an adult in good health and CMV-seronegative. Source material: memory CD4+ T cells from blood. The CDR3 is CASSYGYGYTF. In nucleotides, the CDR3 is TGTGCCAGCAGTTACGGCTATGGCTACACCTTC.